These 4 T cell receptor beta chains originate from one sample sequenced in a study of CD4 T cells in relation to SARS-CoV-2 and coronaviruses. Before the COVID-19 pandemic, during about 2011-2019, CD4+ T cells were taken from unexposed donors. After about 10 days of culture, CD4+ T cells were isolated. Antigen specificity for these receptors is unknown. Assay: immunoSEQ multiplex PCR; the TCRdb copy retains only in-frame clones and omits some. The sample has 20,000 to 25,000 clones, 60% to 85% seen once. The material sequenced was CD4+ T cells from PBMCs, cultured in vitro. The receptors stem from a human donor in good health.

The CDR3 sequence: CASSLGAGGFGEQFF. The CDR3 nucleotides read TGTGCCAGCAGCTTGGGTGCAGGGGGGTTTGGTGAGCAGTTCTTC. The chain employs TRBV5-4 and TRBJ2-1, with TRBD1 as a possible D gene (7 bases). V was shortened by 0 bases and J by 9 bases, with 16 bases between the two germline ends. Germline CDR1 is SGHNT and CDR2 is YYREEE (reference sequence). This CDR3 is built from 15 residues.

The rearrangement joins TRBV5-4 to TRBJ2-3; 8 bases align to TRBD2. The CDR3 contains 17 residues. V was clipped by 4 bases and J by 2 bases; unmatched bases: 12. Germline V lookup: CDR1 SGHNT, CDR2 YYREEE (reference sequence). The CDR3 reads CASSRGGSGTFTDTQYF. CDR3 nucleotides: TGTGCCAGCAGCCGCGGGGGTAGCGGGACTTTCACAGATACGCAGTATTTT.

The CDR3 DNA sequence: TGTGCCAGCAGCCAAGAAAGCAGGAGAGAGACCCAGTACTTC. Encoded protein: CASSQESRRETQYF. The chain uses TRBV3-1 (or the pseudogene TRBV3-2) and TRBJ2-5; D is undetermined. The V and J ends lost 0 bases and 4 bases respectively, with 9 bases between them. Germline V lookup: CDR1 LGHDT, CDR2 YNNKEL (reference sequence). The CDR3 consists of 14 residues.

This clone was detected only once. This chain uses TRBV5-8 with TRBJ2-7; TRBD1 aligns across 10 bases. The CDR3 runs 18 residues. V lost 1 base to trimming and J lost 3 bases; unmatched junction nucleotides: 13. The germline CDR1 and CDR2 sequences are SGHTS and YDEGEE. The CDR3 sequence: CASSLWTGGTKGNYEQYF. DNA of the CDR3: TGTGCCAGCAGCTTGTGGACAGGGGGGACGAAAGGAAACTACGAGCAGTACTTC.